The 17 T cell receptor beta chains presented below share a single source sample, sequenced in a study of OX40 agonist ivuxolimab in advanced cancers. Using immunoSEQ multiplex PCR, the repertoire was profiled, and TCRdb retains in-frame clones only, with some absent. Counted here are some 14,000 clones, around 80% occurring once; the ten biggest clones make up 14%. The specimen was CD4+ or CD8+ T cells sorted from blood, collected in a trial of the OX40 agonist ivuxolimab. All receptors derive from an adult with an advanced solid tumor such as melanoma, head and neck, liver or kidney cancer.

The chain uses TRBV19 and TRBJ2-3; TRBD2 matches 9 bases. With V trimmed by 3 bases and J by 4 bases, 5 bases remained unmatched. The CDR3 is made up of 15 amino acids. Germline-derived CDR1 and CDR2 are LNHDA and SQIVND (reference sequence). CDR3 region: CASSILAGRADTQYF. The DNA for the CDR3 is TGTGCCAGTAGTATCCTAGCGGGAAGGGCAGATACGCAGTATTTT.

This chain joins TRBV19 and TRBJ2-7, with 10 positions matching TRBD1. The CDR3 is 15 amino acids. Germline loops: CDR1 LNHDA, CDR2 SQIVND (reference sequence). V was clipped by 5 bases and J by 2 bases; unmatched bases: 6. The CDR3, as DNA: TGTGCCAGTAGTGCCGGGACAGGGGAAGCCTACGAGCAGTACTTC. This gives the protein CASSAGTGEAYEQYF. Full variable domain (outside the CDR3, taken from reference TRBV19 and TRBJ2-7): DGGITQSPKYLFRKEGQNVTLSCEQNLNHDAMYWYRQDPGQGLRLIYYSQIVNDFQKGDIAEGYSVSREKKESFPLTVTSAQKNPTAFYLCASSAGTGEAYEQYFGPGTRLTVT.

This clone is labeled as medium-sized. The CDR3 reads CASSDSGSGPTGELFF. The CDR3 nucleotides are TGTGCCAGCAGTGACTCGGGGTCCGGCCCCACCGGGGAGCTGTTTTTT. The chain carries TRBV6-4 and TRBJ2-2, with D hard to call. CDR3 length equals 16 residues. Trimming shortened V by 0 bases and J by 4 bases, and 12 bases separated the two germline ends. Germline assignment: CDR1 MRHNA and CDR2 SNTAGT.

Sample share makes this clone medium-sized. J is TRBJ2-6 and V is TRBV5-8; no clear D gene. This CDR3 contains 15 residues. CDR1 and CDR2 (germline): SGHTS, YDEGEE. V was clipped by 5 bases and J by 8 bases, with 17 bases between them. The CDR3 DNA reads TGTGCCAGCAGTCCTCCAGCCTTAAAGCCCAACGTCCTGACTTTC. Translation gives CASSPPALKPNVLTF. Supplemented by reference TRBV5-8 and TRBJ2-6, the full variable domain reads EAGVTQSPTHLIKTRGQQATLRCSPISGHTSVYWYQQALGLGLQFLLWYDEGEERNRGNFPPRFSGRQFPNYSSELNVNALELEDSALYLCASSPPALKPNVLTFGAGSRLTVL.

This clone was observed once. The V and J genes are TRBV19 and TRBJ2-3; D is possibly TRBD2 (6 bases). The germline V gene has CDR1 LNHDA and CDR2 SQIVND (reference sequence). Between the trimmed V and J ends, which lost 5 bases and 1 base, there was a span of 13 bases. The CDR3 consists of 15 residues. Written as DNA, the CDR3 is TGTGCCAGTAGTTCTAGCGTTTGGGGCACAGATACGCAGTATTTT. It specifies CASSSSVWGTDTQYF. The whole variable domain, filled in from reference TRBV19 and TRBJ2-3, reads DGGITQSPKYLFRKEGQNVTLSCEQNLNHDAMYWYRQDPGQGLRLIYYSQIVNDFQKGDIAEGYSVSREKKESFPLTVTSAQKNPTAFYLCASSSSVWGTDTQYFGPGTRLTVL.

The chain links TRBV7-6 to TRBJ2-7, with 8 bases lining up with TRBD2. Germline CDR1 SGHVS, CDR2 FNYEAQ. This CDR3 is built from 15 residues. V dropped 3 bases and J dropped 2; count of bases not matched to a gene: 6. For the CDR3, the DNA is TGTGCCAGCAGCTTCTTCCCGGGACTAGCCTACGAGCAGTACTTC. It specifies CASSFFPGLAYEQYF.

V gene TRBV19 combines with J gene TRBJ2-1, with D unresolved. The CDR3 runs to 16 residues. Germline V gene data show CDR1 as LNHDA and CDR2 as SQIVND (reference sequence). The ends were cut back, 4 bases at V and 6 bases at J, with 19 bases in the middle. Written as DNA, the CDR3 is TGTGCCAGTAGTAAAACCGGGCTCAGCTACGGCAATGAGCAGTTCTTC. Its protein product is CASSKTGLSYGNEQFF. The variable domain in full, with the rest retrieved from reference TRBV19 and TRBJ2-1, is DGGITQSPKYLFRKEGQNVTLSCEQNLNHDAMYWYRQDPGQGLRLIYYSQIVNDFQKGDIAEGYSVSREKKESFPLTVTSAQKNPTAFYLCASSKTGLSYGNEQFFGPGTRLTVL.

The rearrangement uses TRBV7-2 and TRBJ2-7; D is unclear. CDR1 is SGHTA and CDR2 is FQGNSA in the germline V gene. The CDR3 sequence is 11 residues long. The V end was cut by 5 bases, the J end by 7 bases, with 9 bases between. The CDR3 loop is CASSPGLEQYF. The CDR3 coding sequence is TGTGCCAGCAGCCCCGGCCTGGAGCAGTACTTC.

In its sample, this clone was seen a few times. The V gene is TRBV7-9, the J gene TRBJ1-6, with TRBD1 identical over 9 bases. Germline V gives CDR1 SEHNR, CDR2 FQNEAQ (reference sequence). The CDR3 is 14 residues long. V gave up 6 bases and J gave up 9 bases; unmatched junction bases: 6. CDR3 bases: TGTGCCAGCAGGCTACAGGGGGCTGGTTCACCCCTCCACTTT. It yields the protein CASRLQGAGSPLHF. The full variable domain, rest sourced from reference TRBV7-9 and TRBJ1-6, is DTGVSQNPRHKITKRGQNVTFRCDPISEHNRLYWYRQTLGQGPEFLTYFQNEAQLEKSRLLSDRFSAERPKGSFSTLEIQRTEQGDSAMYLCASRLQGAGSPLHFGNGTRLTVT.

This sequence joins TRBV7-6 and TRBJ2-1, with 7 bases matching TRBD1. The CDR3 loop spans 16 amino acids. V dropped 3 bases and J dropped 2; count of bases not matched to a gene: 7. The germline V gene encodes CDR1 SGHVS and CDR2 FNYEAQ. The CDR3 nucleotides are TGTGCCAGCAGCTTGGATCCGGGACAGACCTACAATGAGCAGTTCTTC. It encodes CASSLDPGQTYNEQFF.

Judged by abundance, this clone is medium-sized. The CDR3 reads CSVTGVREGTDTQYF. The CDR3 DNA sequence: TGCAGCGTAACGGGCGTGAGGGAGGGCACAGATACGCAGTATTTT. This chain uses TRBV29-1 with TRBJ2-3; TRBD2 is a possible D gene (6 bases). The germline V gene encodes CDR1 SQVTM and CDR2 ANQGSEA. The CDR3 contains 15 residues. V gave up 6 bases and J gave up 1 base, with 17 bases separating them.

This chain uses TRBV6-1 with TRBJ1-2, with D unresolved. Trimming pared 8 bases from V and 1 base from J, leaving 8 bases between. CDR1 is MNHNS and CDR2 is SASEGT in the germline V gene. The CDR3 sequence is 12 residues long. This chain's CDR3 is CASEPGNYGYTF. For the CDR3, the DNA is TGTGCCAGCGAACCGGGTAACTATGGCTACACCTTC.

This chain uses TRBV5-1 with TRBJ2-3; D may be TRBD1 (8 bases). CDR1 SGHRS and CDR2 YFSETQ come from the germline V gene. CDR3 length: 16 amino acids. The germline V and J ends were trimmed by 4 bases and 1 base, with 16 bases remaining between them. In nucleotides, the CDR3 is TGCGCCAGCAGCCGACAGGGGAGGGAGGGCACAGATACGCAGTATTTT. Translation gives CASSRQGREGTDTQYF.

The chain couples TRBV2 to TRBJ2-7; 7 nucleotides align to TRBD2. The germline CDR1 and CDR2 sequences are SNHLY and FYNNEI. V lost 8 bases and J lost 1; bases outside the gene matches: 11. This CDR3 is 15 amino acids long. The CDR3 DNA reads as TGTGCCAGCCTAAACCCGGGGGGTAGGTCCTACGAGCAGTACTTC. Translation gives CASLNPGGRSYEQYF.

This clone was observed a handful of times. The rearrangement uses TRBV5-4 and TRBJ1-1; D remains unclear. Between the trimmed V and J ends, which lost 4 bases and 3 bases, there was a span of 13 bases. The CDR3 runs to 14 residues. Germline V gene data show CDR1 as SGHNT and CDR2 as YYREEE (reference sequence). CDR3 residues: CASSINGWDTEAFF. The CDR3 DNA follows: TGTGCCAGCAGCATAAACGGTTGGGACACTGAAGCTTTCTTT.

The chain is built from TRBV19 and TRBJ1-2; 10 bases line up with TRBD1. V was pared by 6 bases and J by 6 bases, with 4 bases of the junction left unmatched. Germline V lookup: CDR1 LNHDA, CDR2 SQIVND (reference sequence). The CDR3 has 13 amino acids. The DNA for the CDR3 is TGTGCCAGTAGCCTAGGACAGGGGGATGGCTACACCTTC. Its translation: CASSLGQGDGYTF.

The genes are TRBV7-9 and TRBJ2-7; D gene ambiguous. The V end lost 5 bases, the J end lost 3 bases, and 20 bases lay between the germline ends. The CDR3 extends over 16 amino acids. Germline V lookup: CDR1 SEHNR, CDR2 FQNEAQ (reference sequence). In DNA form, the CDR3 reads TGTGCCAGCAGCAATCCCTCCGGCGGCCCCAGCTACGAGCAGTACTTC. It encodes CASSNPSGGPSYEQYF. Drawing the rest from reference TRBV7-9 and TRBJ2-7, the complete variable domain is DTGVSQNPRHKITKRGQNVTFRCDPISEHNRLYWYRQTLGQGPEFLTYFQNEAQLEKSRLLSDRFSAERPKGSFSTLEIQRTEQGDSAMYLCASSNPSGGPSYEQYFGPGTRLTVT.